The source of this T cell receptor beta chain is a study of blood T cell repertoires in COVID-19 (dated by TCRdb to the early 2020s). In terms of the full investigation: Collaborator samples came from the United States, Italy and Spain and covered acute and convalescent phases of COVID-19. Subjects who had been exposed to COVID-19, were actively infected with it, or had recovered from it provided the deeply sampled blood TCRbeta repertoires that made up the dataset. The material from the prospective study consisted of cDNA or gDNA derived from T cells, B-cell-depleted T cells, or PBMCs. Where available, HLA class I and class II types were obtained from metadata supplied by the sample provider rather than from assay-based typing. A freely available public database, intended as a resource for researchers studying the immune response to SARS-CoV-2, is where the repertoires were released. The samples were drawn from two sources: the first 160 participants of the ongoing ImmuneRACE study, and 1,254 subjects contributed by 6 global collaborators. Sample metadata almost always included a de-identified subject ID, COVID-19 status, age in years and sex. Study-level results and caveats: How much clinical and demographic metadata was included differed by source and by participant, and the metadata was provided uncurated.

A few counts support this clone. Its antigen is still unknown. Within one base of it there is no much larger clone, and no base qualities were kept. From a lookup of the germline V gene, CDR1 and CDR2 are SNHLY and FYNNEI. The CDR3 numbers 22 residues from cysteine through phenylalanine. The sequence is cut down to CDR3 DNA, 66 bases in frame from base 1. For this chain, trimming is 2 bases at the V end and 0 bases at the J end, and the number of junction bases without a gene match is 19. TCRbeta CDR3 regions were amplified from genomic DNA using the immunoSEQ Assay, a bias-controlled multiplex PCR. The authors' pipeline ran thus. The number of nucleated cells in each sample was estimated from the amplification of reference gene primers within the assay. To quantify the absolute abundance of each unique TCRbeta CDR3 rearrangement, sequence reads were collapsed and filtered. For each sample, productive Simpson clonality was calculated by taking the square root of Simpson's diversity index across productive rearrangements. Not all clones reach the TCRdb copy of this immuneACCESS table, which keeps in-frame sequences only. Checked studies attribute under half of the gap to unresolved V genes and leave the rest unexplained. Clone size and the V and J calls come from that table; the DNA yielded D and trimming. The sample table records roughly 63,000 clones; under 85% of these occur just once. The ten largest account for roughly 27% of the sample.

Each collaborating institution followed its own protocols to collect whole blood in K2EDTA tubes. For TCRbeta analysis, collaborators shipped samples in one of three forms: frozen whole blood, isolated PBMCs, or DNA extracted from either of those sample types. The origin of this receptor is an elderly woman with acute or convalescent COVID-19. This receptor chain uses TRBV2 and TRBJ2-4; 10 central bases correspond to TRBD2. The sequencing sample was made of peripheral blood. The DNA sequence is TGTGCCAGCAGTGAATCCCGGCTAGCGGGAGAACGTGGGGTGCTAGCCAAAAACATTCAGTACTTC. The resulting protein is CASSESRLAGERGVLAKNIQYF.